The TCR beta chain under discussion was sequenced for a study of blood T cells in healthy people across ages (dated by TCRdb to the mid-2010s). General notes on the study: Template switching captured roughly one uniquely barcoded TCR beta cDNA molecule per two T cells in model experiments. The study measured age-related changes in TCR beta repertoire diversity using deep sequencing normalized with unique cDNA molecular identifiers. Two additional independent replicas of 1 million unique cDNA reads from the same blood draw were analyzed for two donors (one aged 18 to 30 and one aged 80 or older). The donors were divided into four age groups: young (average approximately 17 years), middle-aged (around 41), aged (62) and long-lived (about 79). What the study reported, not specific to this receptor: As age increased, observed TCR beta diversity per million T cells dropped in a roughly linear way, and a significant reduction was already evident by age about 40. Because donor CMV infection status was unknown, age-related changes in expanded clonotypes were potentially confounded. Bulk unsorted PBMC profiling prevented conclusive comparison of naive and antigen-experienced compartments. The percentage of naive T cells measured by flow cytometry correlated strongly with observed TCR beta diversity. The long-lived group showed more naive CD4+ T cells, fewer expanded clones and increased TCR diversity than the aged group, suggesting age selection. Estimates of total diversity based on one million sequenced T cells were considered lower bounds and underestimates.

The library came from 5' RACE. Sequencing was performed on an Illumina HiSeq 2500. A second PCR of about 6 to 11 cycles was performed with a sample-barcoded 5' primer and a J-beta primer mix. A unique molecular identifier was introduced onto each TCR beta cDNA molecule by a template-switch 5' adaptor carrying 12 random nucleotides. Each sample yielded at least 2.5 million CDR3-containing paired-end reads. First-strand cDNA synthesis was performed from all RNA using the Mint cDNA synthesis kit, with priming by a TRBC-specific oligonucleotide. All cDNA was treated with uracil-DNA glycosylase and then went through a first 18-cycle PCR with the universal primers M1SS and BC2_uni_R. The original pipeline was this. For normalization, 1 million high-quality reads, each with a distinct molecular identifier, were randomly selected from each sample. Reads sharing molecular identifiers were discarded rather than binned into consensus sequences. MiTCR, set to a Q25 quality threshold and the strictest error-elimination algorithm, was used for CDR3 identification, clonotype clustering and error correction. A nonparametric unseen species model with Euler transformation was used to estimate a lower bound on total TCR beta diversity. In-frame beta chains were kept once TCRdb had trimmed the public reads at Q25 with fastp and called clones with MiXCR. Every entry covers one CDR3 protein and lists the most common genes and DNA from its rows. Here the V and J calls rest on TCRdb's processing, not on the authors' analysis. Counted in this sample were 540,000 or so distinct CDR3 sequences; about 24% of them appeared once. The leading ten clones occupy around 10% of the sample.

Systemically healthy Caucasian individuals from Russia, roughly 40 in total and aged about 6 to 90 years, were included as donors. Each donor gave around 9 milliliters of peripheral blood, collected into EDTA-treated Vacutainer tubes. Ficoll-Paque density-gradient centrifugation was used to isolate PBMCs, with at least 6 million per sample. Trizol reagent was used to extract total RNA from PBMCs, with at least 6 micrograms per sample. The percentages of naive CD45RAhigh/CD27high T cells were determined by flow cytometry on a PBMC aliquot from every donor. This clonotype was detected many times. It lacks a known antigen. Nothing much larger sits one base from this clone, and base qualities are not available. A further study also used this sample, focusing on T cells of mothers and their children. As the second paper documents: Nine systemically healthy Caucasian individuals, comprising three mothers and their six children, were included as donors. cDNA synthesis used all of the extracted RNA, with roughly 1.5 ug of RNA in each 15 ul reaction. Sample barcodes and 2-4 random nucleotides were added via the M1S primer in the second PCR. Each mother yielded over 8.5 million TCR beta CDR3 reads and each child roughly 3 million reads. Thymic selection shapes the output of TCR recombination in a similar way in related and unrelated pairs, and inherited differences have a minor effect. Normalized repertoire overlap in related mother-child pairs was always slightly higher than in unrelated mother-child pairs, but the difference was never significant. No persistent microchimeric T cell clones were found, with a detection sensitivity of roughly 99 clones per million clonotypes. To look for features that set related mother-child pairs apart from unrelated individuals, the researchers ran deep NGS to compare the TCR beta repertoires of mothers and children. The mean age was about 37 +/- 4 years for the mothers and approximately 11 +/- 4 years for the children. After adapter ligation was performed with NEBNext reagents, the libraries were sequenced on an Illumina HiSeq 2000 with 100+100 nt paired-end reads. Mother and child libraries were prepared a month apart and sequenced in separate runs to prevent cross-contamination. For each donor, somewhere between roughly 500,000 and 2,100,000 distinct TCR beta clonotypes were identified. Naive TCR beta clonotypes were estimated from low-frequency clonotypes matched to each donor's FACS-determined naive share, without sorting.

This sequence originates from a boy aged 5 to 17 in good health. The sequencing input was blood.

The sequence in DNA is TGCAGCGTTCAGTCACACCAAGAGACCCAGTACTTC. This gives the protein CSVQSHQETQYF. The chain is assembled from TRBV29-1 and TRBJ2-5, with no confidently assigned D gene. The CDR3 numbers 12 residues from cysteine through phenylalanine. The kept DNA is CDR3 alone, 36 bases in frame from the first base. Trimming takes 5 bases from V and 0 bases from J, and the germline ends sit 7 bases apart. CDR1 and CDR2 were assigned from the germline V gene as SQVTM and ANQGSEA. With the portions outside the CDR3 filled from the reference TRBV29-1 and TRBJ2-5 genes, the complete variable region becomes SAVISQKPSRDICQRGTSLTIQCQVDSQVTMMFWYRQQPGQSLTLIATANQGSEATYESGFVIDKFPISRPNLTFSTLTVSNMSPEDSSIYLCSVQSHQETQYFGPGTRLLVL.